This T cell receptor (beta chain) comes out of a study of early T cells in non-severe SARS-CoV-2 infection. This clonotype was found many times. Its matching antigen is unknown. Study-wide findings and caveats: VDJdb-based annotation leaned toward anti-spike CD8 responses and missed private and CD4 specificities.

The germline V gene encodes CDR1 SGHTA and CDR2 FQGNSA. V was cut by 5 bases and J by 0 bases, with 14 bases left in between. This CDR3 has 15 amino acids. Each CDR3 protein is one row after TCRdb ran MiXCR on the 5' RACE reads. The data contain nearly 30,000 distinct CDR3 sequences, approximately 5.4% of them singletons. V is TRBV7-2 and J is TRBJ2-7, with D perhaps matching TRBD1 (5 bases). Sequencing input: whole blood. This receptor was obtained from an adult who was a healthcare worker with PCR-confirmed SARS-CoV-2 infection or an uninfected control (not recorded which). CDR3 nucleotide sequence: TGTGCCAGCAGCCTCCAGGGTTCGAGCTCCTACGAGCAGTACTTC. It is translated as CASSLQGSSSYEQYF.